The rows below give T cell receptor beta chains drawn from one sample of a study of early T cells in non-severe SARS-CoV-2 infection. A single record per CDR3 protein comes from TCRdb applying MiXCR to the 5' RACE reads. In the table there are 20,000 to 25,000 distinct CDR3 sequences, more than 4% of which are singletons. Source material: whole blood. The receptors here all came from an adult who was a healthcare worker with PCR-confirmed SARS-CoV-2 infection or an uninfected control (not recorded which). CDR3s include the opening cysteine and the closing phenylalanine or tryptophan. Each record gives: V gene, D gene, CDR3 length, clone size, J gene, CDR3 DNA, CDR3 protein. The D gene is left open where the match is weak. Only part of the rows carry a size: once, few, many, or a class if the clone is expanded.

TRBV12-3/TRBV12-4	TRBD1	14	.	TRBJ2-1	TGTGCCAGCCTGACAGGGAGCTCCTACAATGAGCAGTTCTTC	CASLTGSSYNEQFF
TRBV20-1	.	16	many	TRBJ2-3	TGCAGTGCTGTTGGTAGGCTAGCAGTCGAGACAGATACGCAGTATTTT	CSAVGRLAVETDTQYF
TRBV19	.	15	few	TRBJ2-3	TGTGCCAGTAGTATGTCCCGGGCTAGCACAGATACGCAGTATTTT	CASSMSRASTDTQYF
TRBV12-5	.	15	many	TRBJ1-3	TGTGCTAGTGGTTCCGCAGTGAACTCTGGAAACACCATATATTTT	CASGSAVNSGNTIYF
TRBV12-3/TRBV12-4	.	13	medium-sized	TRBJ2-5	TGTGCCAGCGGCCCCTCTATTCGAGAGACCCAGTACTTC	CASGPSIRETQYF
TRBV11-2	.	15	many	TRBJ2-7	TGTGCCAGCAGCACCTCTAGGAGCGCCATCTACGAGCAGTACTTC	CASSTSRSAIYEQYF
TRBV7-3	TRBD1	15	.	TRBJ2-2	TGTGCCAGCAGCTTGCAGGGGGCACTGGCCGGGGAGCTGTTTTTT	CASSLQGALAGELFF
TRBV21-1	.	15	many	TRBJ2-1	TGTGCCAGCAGCTTGAGGACAGGGGGCCCCAATGAGCAGTTCTTC	CASSLRTGGPNEQFF
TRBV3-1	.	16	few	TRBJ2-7	TGTGCCAGCAGCCCGACCCGGGGGACTCGGGACCACGAGCAGTACTTC	CASSPTRGTRDHEQYF
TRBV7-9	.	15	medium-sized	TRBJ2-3	TGTGCCAGCAGCCCTGATGGGTCTGGCACAGATACGCAGTATTTT	CASSPDGSGTDTQYF
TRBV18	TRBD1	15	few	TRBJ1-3	TGTGCCAGCTCCCGGGACAGCCGCTCTGGAAACACCATATATTTT	CASSRDSRSGNTIYF
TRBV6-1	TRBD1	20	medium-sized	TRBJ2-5	TGTGCCAGCAGTGAAAGGCCCTCCGGGACAGGGGGAGACATCCAAGAGACCCAGTACTTC	CASSERPSGTGGDIQETQYF
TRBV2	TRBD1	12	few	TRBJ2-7	TGTGCCAGCCAACAGGGGACATACGAGCAGTACTTC	CASQQGTYEQYF
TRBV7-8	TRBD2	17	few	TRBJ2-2	TGTGCCAGCAGCTTCTCTCAGGCGGGGGGGCGATCCGGGGAGCTGTTTTTT	CASSFSQAGGRSGELFF
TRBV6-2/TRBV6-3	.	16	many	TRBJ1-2	TGTGCCAGCAGTTACTCGCGTCCCGGGGGCGGAGATGGCTATACCTTC	CASSYSRPGGGDGYTF
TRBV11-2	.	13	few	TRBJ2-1	TGTGCCAGCAGCCCCGCCCAAATCGGACGACAGTTCTTC	CASSPAQIGRQFF
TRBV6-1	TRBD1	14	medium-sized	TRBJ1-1	TGTGCCAGCAGTCTACAGGGGTGGGACACTGAAGCTTTCTTT	CASSLQGWDTEAFF
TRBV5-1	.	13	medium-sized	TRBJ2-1	TGCGCCAGCAGCGGGGGCGGGGTCGATGAGCAGTTCTTC	CASSGGGVDEQFF
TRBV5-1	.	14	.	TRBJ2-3	TGCGCCAACAGCCCCTCCAGTGGCCAAGATACGCAGTATTTT	CANSPSSGQDTQYF
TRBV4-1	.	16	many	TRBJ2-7	TGCGCCAGCAGCCAAGAGGCCGGGACATCTTTCTTCGAGCAGTACTTC	CASSQEAGTSFFEQYF
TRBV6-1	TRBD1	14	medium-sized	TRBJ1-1	TGTGCCAGCAGCCCGACAGGGGGCTTCACTGAAGCTTTCTTT	CASSPTGGFTEAFF
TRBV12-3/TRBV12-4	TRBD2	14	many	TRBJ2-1	TGTGCCAGCACCGTGACTAGCGGGGTCAATGAGCAGTTCTTC	CASTVTSGVNEQFF
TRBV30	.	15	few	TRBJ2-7	TGTGCCTGGAGTGGCGGGGCAGTTCGGACCTACGAGCAGTACTTC	CAWSGGAVRTYEQYF